Given below is one TCR beta chain in context. Its cognate antigen has yet to be identified. Base qualities are not provided; no much larger clone lies one nucleotide away. CDR1 and CDR2 are drawn from the germline V gene: LGHNA, YSLEER. The CDR3, from cysteine to phenylalanine, totals 13 residues. The CDR3 DNA has 39 bases and is translated from base 1. At the junction V is shortened by 0 bases and J by 8 bases, with 8 bases in between. The cohort consisted of 670 or so healthy bone marrow donors. All cohort members were sampled while nominally healthy, although unrecorded immune exposures were likely present. The donor tested CMV seronegative, placing the donor among the approximately 400 seronegative members of the cohort. A peripheral blood sample was provided by each donor, and peripheral blood mononuclear cells were used for TCR beta sequencing. Genomic DNA extraction from the blood cell samples was performed with the Qiagen DNeasy Blood Extraction Kit.

The data were taken from a study of cytomegalovirus exposure and HLA in healthy donors (TCRdb year 2017). Regarding the research as a whole: In an earlier analysis of approximately 640 of the donors, around 290 Gb of sequence data and approximately 100 million unique TCR beta sequences from roughly 190 million T cells were reported. Approximately 300 gigabases of sequencing data and 70 million to 95 million unique TCR sequences made up an early release that covered approximately 620 HLA-typed donors. Among the roughly 400 genotyped donors, 75% to 90% belonged to the genetic ancestry cluster associated with self-reported Caucasian donors. The aim of the study was to test whether cataloging public T cell receptors could identify signatures of past pathogen exposure. Using immunosequencing, the study profiled T cell repertoires from around 670 subjects and related those repertoires to cytomegalovirus serostatus. Besides the first cohort of under 700 subjects, a separate validation cohort made up of 120 or so different subjects was used. To predict cytomegalovirus infection status, the study combined high-throughput TCR immunosequencing, statistical association of individual TCRs with disease status, and machine learning. To study patterns of TCR occurrence, a later analysis re-analyzed previously published TCR beta repertoires from several hundred donors and added high-resolution HLA genotyping. The later analysis used no new phenotypic data to find candidate immune exposures, relying instead on TCR beta sequences and their occurrence across donors. An earlier analysis of 500 to 650 of the donors applied high-throughput TCR beta sequencing to assess whether each TCR beta V gene segment acted as functional or pseudogenic. Alongside the repertoire data, information on donor age, sex, ethnicity and CMV serostatus was compiled. A later genetic analysis took genome-wide SNP genotypes for about three fifths of the 666 donors and used that subset as a discovery cohort. Every discovery cohort repertoire had been produced on one sequencing platform. HLA typing included class I and class II loci at four-digit resolution. The number of typed donors differed by locus: about 620-640 for A, B, C, DRB1 and DQB1; 500 to 550 for DQA1; 606 for DPA1; and around 470 for DPB1. Roughly 5 DR-DQ haplotypes were handled as single units for association and clustering, since linkage in the cohort was strong. Across some 400 genotyped donors of the cohort, an average of roughly 230,000 unique TCR beta nucleotide sequences per donor were sequenced, and 15% to 20% of those sequences were non-productive. General study outcomes and caveats: The earlier analysis of 587 of the donors excluded around 17 rarely observed V segments, including chromosome 9 orphons, because counts were too low. In an earlier analysis of 450 to 750 of the donors, most TCR beta V segments appeared in productive rearrangements about 87% or about 30% of the time, broadly matching IMGT annotations. Because HLA typing was missing for some donors at each locus, association tests included only the typed subset. A later analysis reported that several top co-occurrence clusters appeared linked to parvovirus B19, influenza, CMV and Epstein-Barr virus. Across donors, most TCR sequences were observed very rarely, whereas some public TCRs were present in many individuals. A group of highly shared sequence variants was considered likely to be a technical artifact of the sequencing pipeline. Presence/absence analyses assumed roughly uniform sequencing depth across donors, an assumption that may not hold. Cytomegalovirus status was reported to be diagnosed by the classifier with high specificity and sensitivity in both the original and validation cohorts. In a later genetic analysis, a missense DCLRE1C variant was associated with V-gene and J-gene trimming of TCR beta chains, and the association was replicated in an independent cohort. A few of the identified cytomegalovirus-associated TCR beta chains were confirmed in vitro to be specific for cytomegalovirus antigens. According to a later genetic analysis, donors in an Asian-associated ancestry cluster had fewer N-insertions in productive TCRs than the roughly 700-donor mean. When HLA alleles, especially DR and DQ, strongly co-occurred, TCR associations were difficult to assign to individual alleles. Only TCR beta chains were sequenced in this cohort, and the absence of alpha or paired-chain data limited detectable features. According to the authors, the approach could potentially be generalized to other disease states and immunological phenotypes. The study gave a list of about 170 TCR beta chains associated with cytomegalovirus. Linkage disequilibrium might explain the correlated functional status among segregating V segments, but an unknown experimental factor could not be ruled out. Specific HLA alleles were associated with about 17,000 TCR beta sequences at a false discovery rate of 0.05 in a later analysis. Because the 87-base-pair reads could not distinguish some IMGT-functional V segments, including TRBV6-2 and TRBV6-3, those segments were excluded. A further reported finding was that TCR beta sequences accurately predicted the HLA-A and HLA-B alleles for most subjects in the first cohort. In a later analysis, TCR association rates were found to vary across HLA loci, with the most associated TCRs seen for DRB1 alleles and the fewest for HLA-C alleles. Immune exposure information for the cohort was limited to CMV serostatus. According to a later analysis, most CMV-associated TCR beta chains appeared to be HLA-restricted, and the HLA associations seemed to be driven largely by CMV exposure. In a later analysis, HLA-associated TCR beta chains were found to be more clonally expanded and to have lower generation probabilities than equally common non-associated chains.

The method behind the library was the immunoSEQ multiplex PCR assay. For the multiplex PCR, a mixture combining 60 forward primers for TCR Vbeta segments and 13 reverse primers for TCR Jbeta segments was used. The CDR3 region of rearranged TCR beta genes was amplified from genomic DNA with a multiplex PCR assay. The amplified TCR beta libraries were sequenced on the Illumina HiSeq System as 87-base-pair reads. The study's own analysis went as follows. In a later analysis, 77 million or so unique TCR beta chains were counted across the roughly 700 repertoires, and about 9.9 million of these chains were shared by at least two donors. A nearest-neighbor algorithm error-corrected the raw reads and collapsed the reads into unique sequences, merging closely related sequences to remove PCR and sequencing errors. Alignment of CDR3 sequences to IMGT reference sequences was used to assign V, D and J gene segments. For a sequence to be retained, a match of at least six nucleotides was required to both a V gene segment and a J gene segment. Rearrangements were called productive when the CDR3 lacked stop codons and stayed in frame with V and J; all others were non-productive. CDR3 was defined by IMGT convention, running from the second conserved V-encoded cysteine to the conserved J-encoded phenylalanine. Sequences without an unambiguous match to a single V gene segment were excluded from the earlier analysis of approximately 560 of the donors. An earlier analysis of about 590 of the donors classified V segments as functional when productive rearrangements were above 56.7% and as segregating when the standard deviation between donors was above 5%. To diagnose cytomegalovirus status from the catalog of TCR beta chain sequences, a statistical classification framework was built. A later analysis assigned V and J genes by comparing TCR nucleotide sequences with IMGT/GENE-DB human TR gene sequences. Using the TCRdist pipeline, a later analysis assigned CDR3 sequences along with most-parsimonious VDJ recombination scenarios. A later analysis defined each TCR beta chain by its CDR3 amino acid sequence plus V-gene family, and excluded reads lacking a unique V-gene family. To address suspected cross-contamination and a sequencing artifact, a later analysis removed under 600 highly shared, low-generation-probability nucleotide sequences. A later analysis calculated a clonal expansion index for each public chain from normalized within-repertoire ranks of inferred template counts. In a later analysis, generation probabilities were computed using a VDJ recombination model fitted to out-of-frame rearrangements, and the results were checked against IGoR. A later analysis scored TCR-TCR, TCR-HLA and TCR-CMV co-occurrence with hypergeometric tests, applying a repertoire-size bias correction to TCR pairs. In a later analysis, false discovery rates were estimated by permuting HLA or CMV assignments 20 times. In a later analysis, co-occurring TCRs were grouped with DBSCAN, and TCRdist sequence similarity was added when clustering was performed within HLA-allele-positive subsets. Co-occurrence clustering excluded repertoires with fewer than 30,000 or more than 120,000 public chains, plus five with anomalous nucleotide sharing. TCRdb retrieved this table from immuneACCESS and kept in-frame rearrangements only. Not all clones are present; in checked studies, unresolved V genes account for under half, and no reason is known for the remainder. D and trimming were read from the DNA, whereas the V and J calls and clone size are those reported in that table. The sample profile shows 150,000 or so clones; approximately 74% of them were found once. In total, the top ten clones hold 5.5% to 8% of the sample.

The TCR sequence derives from a male donor in good health and CMV-seronegative. The sample consisted of PBMCs. The chain couples TRBV4-3 to TRBJ2-1; a tentative D match to TRBD2 spans 5 bases. The CDR3 sequence is CASSQDGLYEQFF. Here is the DNA: TGCGCCAGCAGCCAAGATGGACTCTATGAGCAGTTCTTC.